Shown below are 8 T cell receptor beta chains from a single sample sequenced in a study of early T cells in non-severe SARS-CoV-2 infection. TCRdb called the 5' RACE reads again in MiXCR, with one record for every CDR3 protein. The data contain about 52,000 distinct CDR3 sequences, 9.5% to 11% of them seen just once; the ten biggest clones take up less than 15%. Sequencing used whole blood. The source is an adult who was a healthcare worker with PCR-confirmed SARS-CoV-2 infection or an uninfected control (not recorded which).

This clonotype was recorded a few times. V is TRBV7-2 and J is TRBJ1-2; D ambiguous. This CDR3 has 15 residues. Per the germline V gene, CDR1 is SGHTA and CDR2 is FQGNSA. Trimming left V 0 bases short and J 2 bases short, with 10 bases between. Written as DNA, the CDR3 is TGTGCCAGCAGCTTAGCGCTAGAGGCGAACTATGGCTACACCTTC. This translates into CASSLALEANYGYTF. The full variable domain, with the rest looked up from reference TRBV7-2 and TRBJ1-2, is GAGVSQSPSNKVTEKGKDVELRCDPISGHTALYWYRQSLGQGLEFLIYFQGNSAPDKSGLPSDRFSAERTGGSVSTLTIQRTQQEDSAVYLCASSLALEANYGYTFGSGTRLTVV.

Ten or more counts support this clonotype. The rearrangement links TRBV5-1 to TRBJ1-1, with 10 bases aligning to TRBD1. The CDR3 consists of 16 residues. Germline CDR1 SGHRS, CDR2 YFSETQ. V trimming: 5 bases; J trimming: 0 bases; junction bases outside the gene matches: 7. CDR3 in amino acids: CASRMGQGYMNTEAFF. The CDR3 region has the DNA TGCGCCAGCAGGATGGGACAGGGGTACATGAACACTGAAGCTTTCTTT.

This clonotype was detected many times. CDR3 in DNA: TGCAGTGCTGTTACCCGAAAAGCCTACGAGCAGTACTTC. This translates into CSAVTRKAYEQYF. The chain joins TRBV20-1 to TRBJ2-7; no clear D. This CDR3 is 13 amino acids long. Trimming removed 5 bases from V and 2 bases from J, with 13 bases in between. The V gene's germline CDR1 is DFQATT and CDR2 SNEGSKA (reference sequence).

This chain links TRBV2 with TRBJ2-3, with TRBD2 matching over 12 bases. In germline, CDR1 is SNHLY, CDR2 FYNNEI. V lost 6 bases to trimming and J lost 0 bases; unmatched junction nucleotides: 4. CDR3 length: 16 amino acids. The CDR3 protein is CASRKLAGGSTDTQYF. CDR3 DNA sequence: TGTGCCAGCAGAAAACTAGCGGGAGGTAGCACAGATACGCAGTATTTT.

The gene calls are TRBV3-1 and TRBJ1-1, with a tentative D call TRBD1 (6 bases). CDR3 length equals 13 residues. Germline CDR1 is LGHDT and CDR2 is YNNKEL (reference sequence). Trimming left V 1 base short and J 5 bases short, with 8 bases between. CDR3 residues: CASSQGQATEAFF. The CDR3 DNA follows: TGTGCCAGCAGCCAAGGACAGGCAACTGAAGCTTTCTTT.

V gene TRBV20-1 combines with J gene TRBJ1-2; TRBD1 aligns across 7 bases. V gave up 5 bases and J gave up 2 bases; unmatched junction bases: 8. Germline-derived CDR1 and CDR2 are DFQATT and SNEGSKA (reference sequence). CDR3 length equals 14 residues. CDR3 in DNA: TGCAGTGCTGACCAAAGCAGGGGGAACTATGGCTACACCTTC. It specifies CSADQSRGNYGYTF.

This rearrangement joins TRBV29-1 to TRBJ2-1, with a possible D match to TRBD1 (5 bases). The germline V gene has CDR1 SQVTM and CDR2 ANQGSEA. Trimming took off 3 bases at V and 0 bases at J, with 9 bases between the two ends. This CDR3 has 14 residues. The CDR3 nucleotides are TGCAGCGTTGAGGGGCGGAGCTCCTACAATGAGCAGTTCTTC. Translating gives CSVEGRSSYNEQFF.

The chain has TRBV9 and TRBJ1-3; D possibly corresponds to TRBD1 (5 bases). The CDR3 has 15 residues. Between the trimmed V and J ends, which lost 0 bases and 2 bases, there was a span of 9 bases. CDR1 and CDR2 from the germline V gene are SGDLS and YYNGEE. For the CDR3, the DNA is TGTGCCAGCAGCGTAGAAGGGGTGGCTGGAAACACCATATATTTT. Its protein product is CASSVEGVAGNTIYF.